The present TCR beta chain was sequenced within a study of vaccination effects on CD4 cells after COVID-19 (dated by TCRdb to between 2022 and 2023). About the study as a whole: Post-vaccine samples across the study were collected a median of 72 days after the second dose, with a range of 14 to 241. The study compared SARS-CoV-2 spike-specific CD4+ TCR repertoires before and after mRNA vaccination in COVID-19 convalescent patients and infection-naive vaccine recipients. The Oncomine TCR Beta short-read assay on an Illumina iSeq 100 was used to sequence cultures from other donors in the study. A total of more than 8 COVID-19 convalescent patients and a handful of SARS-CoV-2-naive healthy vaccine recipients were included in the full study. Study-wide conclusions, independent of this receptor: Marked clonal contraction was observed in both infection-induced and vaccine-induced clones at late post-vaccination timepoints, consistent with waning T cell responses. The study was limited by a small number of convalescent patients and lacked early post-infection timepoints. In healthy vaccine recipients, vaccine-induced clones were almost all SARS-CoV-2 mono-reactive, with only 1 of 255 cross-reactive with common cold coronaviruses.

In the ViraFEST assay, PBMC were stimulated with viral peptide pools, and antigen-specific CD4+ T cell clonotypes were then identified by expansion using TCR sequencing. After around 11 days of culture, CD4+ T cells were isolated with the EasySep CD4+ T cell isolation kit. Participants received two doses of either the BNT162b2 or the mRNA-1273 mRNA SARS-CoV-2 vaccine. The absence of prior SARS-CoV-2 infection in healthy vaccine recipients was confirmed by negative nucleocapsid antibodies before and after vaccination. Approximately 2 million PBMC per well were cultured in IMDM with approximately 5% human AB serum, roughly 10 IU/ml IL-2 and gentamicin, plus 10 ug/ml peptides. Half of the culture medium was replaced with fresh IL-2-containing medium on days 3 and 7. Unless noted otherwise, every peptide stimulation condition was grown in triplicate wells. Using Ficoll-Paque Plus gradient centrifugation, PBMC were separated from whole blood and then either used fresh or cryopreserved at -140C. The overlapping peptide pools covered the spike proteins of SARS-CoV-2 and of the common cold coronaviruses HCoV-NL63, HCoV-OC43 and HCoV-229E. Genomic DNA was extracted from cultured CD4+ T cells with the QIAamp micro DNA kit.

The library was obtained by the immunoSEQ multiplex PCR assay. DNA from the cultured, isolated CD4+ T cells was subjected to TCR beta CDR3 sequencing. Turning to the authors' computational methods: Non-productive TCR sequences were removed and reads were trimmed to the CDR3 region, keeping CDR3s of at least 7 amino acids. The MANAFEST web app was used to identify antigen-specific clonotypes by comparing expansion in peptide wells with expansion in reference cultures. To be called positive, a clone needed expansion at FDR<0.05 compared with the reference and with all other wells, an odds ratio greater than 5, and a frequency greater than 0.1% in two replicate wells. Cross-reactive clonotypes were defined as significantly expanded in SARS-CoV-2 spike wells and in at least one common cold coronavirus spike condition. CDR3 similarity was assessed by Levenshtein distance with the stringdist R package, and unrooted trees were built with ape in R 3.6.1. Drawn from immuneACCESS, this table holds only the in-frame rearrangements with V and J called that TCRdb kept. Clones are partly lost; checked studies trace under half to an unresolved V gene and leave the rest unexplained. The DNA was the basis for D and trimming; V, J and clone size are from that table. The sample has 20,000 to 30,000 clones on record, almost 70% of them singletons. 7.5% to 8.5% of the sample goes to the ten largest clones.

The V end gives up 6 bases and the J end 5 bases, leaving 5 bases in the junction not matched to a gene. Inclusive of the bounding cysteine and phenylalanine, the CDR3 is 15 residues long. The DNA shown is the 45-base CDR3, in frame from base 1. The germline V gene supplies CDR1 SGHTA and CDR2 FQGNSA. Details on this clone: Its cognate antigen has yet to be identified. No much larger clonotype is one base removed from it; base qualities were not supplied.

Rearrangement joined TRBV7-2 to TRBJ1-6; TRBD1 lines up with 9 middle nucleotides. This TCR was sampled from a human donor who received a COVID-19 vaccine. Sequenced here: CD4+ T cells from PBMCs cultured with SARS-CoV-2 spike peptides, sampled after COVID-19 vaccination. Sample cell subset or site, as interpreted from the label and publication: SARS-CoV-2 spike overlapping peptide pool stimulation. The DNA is TGTGCCAGCAGAGGACAGGGGAAAGATAATTCACCCCTCCACTTT. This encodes CASRGQGKDNSPLHF. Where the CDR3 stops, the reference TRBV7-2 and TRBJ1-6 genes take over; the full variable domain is GAGVSQSPSNKVTEKGKDVELRCDPISGHTALYWYRQSLGQGLEFLIYFQGNSAPDKSGLPSDRFSAERTGGSVSTLTIQRTQQEDSAVYLCASRGQGKDNSPLHFGNGTRLTVT.